Sequencing of this T cell receptor beta chain was carried out in a study of T cells in Graves' hyperthyroidism and ophthalmopathy. The germline gives CDR1 SGHRS, CDR2 YFSETQ. V was clipped by 3 bases and J by 2 bases; unmatched bases: 4. The CDR3 consists of 16 residues. TCR beta CDR3 sequences were amplified from RNA transcripts. An initial round of RT-PCR targeting the TCR CDR3 relied on the HTBI primer set. TCRdb called the multiplex PCR reads again in MiXCR, with one record for every CDR3 protein. The sample lists approximately 620,000 distinct CDR3 sequences, 14% seen once, with almost 6% in the top ten. This clonotype was found a few times. Diagnosis of hyperthyroidism was new in patients aged 18 to 65, and its duration was under 2 months.

The sample taken for sequencing was blood. This receptor was taken from a young woman with Graves' hyperthyroidism that later progressed to Graves' ophthalmopathy. The chain joins TRBV5-1 to TRBJ2-1; 11 nucleotides line up with TRBD2. The CDR3 region is CASSWRTSGPYNEQFF. The CDR3 DNA is TGCGCCAGCAGCTGGCGGACTAGCGGGCCCTACAATGAGCAGTTCTTC.